What follows describes a single T cell receptor (beta chain). As yet, its antigen is unknown. The sample belongs to a study of memory CD4+ T cells and cytomegalovirus serostatus. The wider study: Of the healthy Belgian adults, 9 or 10 were CMV seropositive and 24 seronegative.

Single viable CD3+CD4+CD8-CD45RO+ cells were sorted as the memory CD4+ T cells. Serum IgG to CMV pp150, pp28, p38 and p52 defined serostatus. Study results and caveats: About 40% of the roughly 160 known CMV-associated TCRbeta sequences appeared in CD4+ memory. Suggested: most of the CMV-linked TCR signature lies in CD4+ memory cells.

Measured with immunoSEQ multiplex PCR; TCRdb has only the in-frame clones, and not every one. Of approximately 51,000 clones listed, 60% to 80% were seen once; the top ten hold around 1.2%. The material sequenced was memory CD4+ T cells from blood. This receptor was obtained from an adult in good health and CMV-seropositive.

CDR3 in DNA: TGCGCCAGCAGCCCAAGATCTGGGGGCGATGAGCAGTTCTTC. It encodes CASSPRSGGDEQFF. The genes are TRBV5-1 and TRBJ2-1, with D tentatively TRBD1 (6 bases). V lost 4 bases to trimming and J lost 8 bases, with 16 bases between them. The CDR3 has 14 residues. Germline lookup yields CDR1 SGHRS and CDR2 YFSETQ.